This is a list of T cell receptor beta chains from one sample in a study of multiple sclerosis patients with progressive multifocal leukoencephalopathy. Here immunoSEQ multiplex PCR was the method, and the copy in TCRdb shows in-frame clones only, minus some. Found here are tens of thousands of clones, approximately 85% of them singletons; the top ten hold around 11%. The sample here was PBMCs, taken from a patient treated with natalizumab. These receptors were taken from a woman in her thirties with progressive multifocal leukoencephalopathy. Both conserved end residues are part of each CDR3. The D gene is left open where the match is weak. The size field is filled for only some rows; it gives once, few, many or a size class.

CDR3: CASIGDSHTGELFF
DNA: TGTGCCAGCATAGGGGACTCCCACACCGGGGAGCTGTTTTTT
size: -
D: -
J: TRBJ2-2
V: TRBV6-1

CDR3: CASSDGLHTGELFF
DNA: TGTGCCAGCAGTGATGGACTCCATACCGGGGAGCTGTTTTTT
size: few
D: -
J: TRBJ2-2
V: TRBV6-4

CDR3: CASRGDGSYEQYF
DNA: TGTGCCAGCAGGGGGGACGGATCCTACGAGCAGTACTTC
size: -
D: -
J: TRBJ2-7
V: TRBV6-1

CDR3: CASSEAAGSYEQYF
DNA: TGTGCCAGCAGTGAAGCGGCCGGGTCCTACGAGCAGTACTTC
size: -
D: -
J: TRBJ2-7
V: TRBV2

CDR3: CASSALAGLTGELFF
DNA: TGTGCCAGCAGTGCGCTAGCGGGGCTCACCGGGGAGCTGTTTTTT
size: -
D: TRBD2
J: TRBJ2-2
V: TRBV6-1

CDR3: CASSAGVDSFMNTEAFF
DNA: TGCGCCAGCAGCGCGGGGGTTGACAGCTTCATGAACACTGAAGCTTTCTTT
size: -
D: -
J: TRBJ1-1
V: TRBV5-1

CDR3: CASRFRDRGGTEAFF
DNA: TGTGCCAGCAGGTTCCGGGACAGGGGAGGCACTGAAGCTTTCTTT
size: -
D: TRBD1
J: TRBJ1-1
V: TRBV9

CDR3: CASSLGGEKLFF
DNA: TGTGCCAGCAGCTTAGGGGGTGAAAAACTGTTTTTT
size: -
D: -
J: TRBJ1-4
V: TRBV7-9

CDR3: CASSSPRQGTYGYTF
DNA: TGTGCCAGCAGTTCACCAAGACAGGGTACCTATGGCTACACCTTC
size: -
D: TRBD1
J: TRBJ1-2
V: TRBV13

CDR3: CASSSRRQGVIYGYTF
DNA: TGTGCCAGCAGTTCCCGTAGACAGGGGGTTATCTATGGCTACACCTTC
size: -
D: TRBD1
J: TRBJ1-2
V: TRBV2

CDR3: CASSLGTSGRETQYF
DNA: TGTGCCAGCAGCTTGGGGACTAGCGGGAGAGAGACCCAGTACTTC
size: -
D: TRBD2
J: TRBJ2-5
V: TRBV5-6

CDR3: CASSQGGPGYEQYF
DNA: TGTGCCAGCAGTCAGGGGGGCCCGGGCTACGAGCAGTACTTC
size: -
D: -
J: TRBJ2-7
V: TRBV6-1

CDR3: CASSLGLQWGEAYEQYF
DNA: TGTGCCAGCAGCTTAGGGCTCCAATGGGGAGAAGCCTACGAGCAGTACTTC
size: -
D: -
J: TRBJ2-7
V: TRBV11-2

CDR3: CASSLRGQGGQPQHF
DNA: TGTGCCAGCAGTTTAAGGGGACAGGGAGGTCAGCCCCAGCATTTT
size: -
D: TRBD1
J: TRBJ1-5
V: TRBV28

CDR3: CASSYGDRGHQETQYF
DNA: TGTGCCAGCAGCTACGGGGACAGGGGGCACCAAGAGACCCAGTACTTC
size: few
D: TRBD1
J: TRBJ2-5
V: TRBV7-6

CDR3: CASRPWGARLGEQFF
DNA: TGTGCCAGCAGACCCTGGGGCGCTAGGTTGGGTGAGCAGTTCTTC
size: once
D: -
J: TRBJ2-1
V: TRBV5-4

CDR3: CATSTRTSGYYEQYF
DNA: TGTGCCACCAGCACCCGGACTAGCGGATACTACGAGCAGTACTTC
size: -
D: TRBD2
J: TRBJ2-7
V: TRBV15

CDR3: CASSQQTGASYEQYF
DNA: TGCGCCAGCAGCCAACAAACAGGGGCCTCCTACGAGCAGTACTTC
size: -
D: TRBD1
J: TRBJ2-7
V: TRBV4-3

CDR3: CASSILTEAFF
DNA: TGTGCCAGTAGTATTTTAACTGAAGCTTTCTTT
size: -
D: -
J: TRBJ1-1
V: TRBV19

CDR3: CASSSLRGLSGEQYF
DNA: TGTGCCAGCAGCTCTCTGCGGGGATTAAGTGGAGAGCAGTACTTC
size: -
D: -
J: TRBJ2-7
V: TRBV11-2

CDR3: CASSAKGRGNQPQHF
DNA: TGTGCCAGCAGCGCGAAGGGGAGGGGCAATCAGCCCCAGCATTTT
size: -
D: -
J: TRBJ1-5
V: TRBV7-8

CDR3: CASSPQGMNYGYTF
DNA: TGCGCCAGCAGCCCACAGGGGATGAACTATGGCTACACCTTC
size: -
D: TRBD1
J: TRBJ1-2
V: TRBV4-3

CDR3: CASSLVTGAPLVYTF
DNA: TGCGCCAGCAGCCTTGTGACCGGGGCCCCACTAGTCTACACCTTC
size: -
D: -
J: TRBJ1-2
V: TRBV5-1

CDR3: CASSQDMGNDYTF
DNA: TGTGCCAGCAGCCAAGATATGGGAAATGACTACACCTTC
size: -
D: -
J: TRBJ1-2
V: TRBV4-2

CDR3: CASSQEGRIYEQYF
DNA: TGTGCCAGCAGTCAAGAGGGCCGGATCTACGAGCAGTACTTC
size: -
D: -
J: TRBJ2-7
V: TRBV27

CDR3: CASSVDGTSGRVINEQFF
DNA: TGTGCCAGCAGCGTAGATGGGACTAGCGGGAGGGTTATAAATGAGCAGTTCTTC
size: -
D: TRBD2
J: TRBJ2-1
V: TRBV9

CDR3: CATSTLSTPGEQFF
DNA: TGTGCCACCAGCACCCTTTCGACCCCTGGAGAGCAGTTCTTC
size: -
D: -
J: TRBJ2-1
V: TRBV15

CDR3: CASSSVTSGRAKETQYF
DNA: TGTGCCAGCAGCTCCGTGACTAGCGGGAGGGCTAAAGAGACCCAGTACTTC
size: -
D: TRBD2
J: TRBJ2-5
V: TRBV7-8

CDR3: CASRTDGYTF
DNA: TGTGCCAGCAGGACTGACGGCTACACCTTC
size: -
D: -
J: TRBJ1-2
V: TRBV28

CDR3: CASSLRAWTSGRGETQYF
DNA: TGTGCCAGCAGCTTGAGGGCTTGGACTAGCGGGAGGGGGGAGACCCAGTACTTC
size: once
D: TRBD2
J: TRBJ2-5
V: TRBV7-2